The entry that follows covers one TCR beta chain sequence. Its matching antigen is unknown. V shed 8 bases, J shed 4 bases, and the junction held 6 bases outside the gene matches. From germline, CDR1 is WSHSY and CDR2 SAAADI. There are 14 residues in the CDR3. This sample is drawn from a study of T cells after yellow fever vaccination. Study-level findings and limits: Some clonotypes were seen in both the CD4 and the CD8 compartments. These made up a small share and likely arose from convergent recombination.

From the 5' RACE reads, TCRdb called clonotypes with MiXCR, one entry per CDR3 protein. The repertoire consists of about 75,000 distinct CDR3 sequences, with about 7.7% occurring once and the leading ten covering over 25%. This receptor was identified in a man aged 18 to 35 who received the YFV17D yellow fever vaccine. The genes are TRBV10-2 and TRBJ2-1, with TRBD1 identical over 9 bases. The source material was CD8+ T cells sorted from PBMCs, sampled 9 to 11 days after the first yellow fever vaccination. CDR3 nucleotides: TGCGCCAGCTCTGAGGACAGGGGATACAATGAGCAGTTCTTC. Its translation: CASSEDRGYNEQFF.